Listed below are T cell receptor beta chains from one sample, sequenced in a study of response to subunit inactivated influenza vaccine. TCRdb fed the RT-PCR reads into MiXCR, producing one record per CDR3 protein. Among around 570,000 distinct CDR3 sequences, about 10% were seen once, and the ten largest hold 11%. This same sample was also part of a study on T cells expressing NK-cell markers.

Material: PBMCs from blood, obtained on the day of vaccination. All receptors come from a man in his fifties who received an inactivated influenza vaccine. Both conserved end residues are part of each CDR3. The order of the fields is J gene, clone size, D gene, V gene, CDR3 DNA, CDR3 protein. D genes are given only for firm matches. Some rows have no size entry. The others give once, few or many, or a class for an expanded clone.

TRBJ2-5	few	TRBD1	TRBV29-1	TGCAGCGTTGGAGGGACAGGGGGCCGAGAGACCCAGTACTTC	CSVGGTGGRETQYF
TRBJ2-2	many	.	TRBV11-2	TGTGCCAGCAGCTTAGGGTCCACCGGGGAGCTGTTTTTT	CASSLGSTGELFF
TRBJ1-2	few	TRBD1	TRBV10-3	TGTGCCATCAGTGAAAACAGGGGGTACTATGGCTACACCTTC	CAISENRGYYGYTF
TRBJ2-5	many	.	TRBV5-1	TGCGCCAGCAGCCAGACTAGTCGAGAGACCCAGTACTTC	CASSQTSRETQYF
TRBJ2-5	many	.	TRBV5-1	TGTGCCAGCAGCTTGAGTAGGGGAGAGACCCAGTACTTC	CASSLSRGETQYF
TRBJ2-7	.	.	TRBV6-2/TRBV6-3	TGTGCCAGCAGCTACCAGTTGGAGCAGTACTTC	CASSYQLEQYF
TRBJ1-6	.	.	TRBV4-1	TGCGCCAGCAGCCAAGATAAGACAGCCTCACCCCTCCACTTT	CASSQDKTASPLHF
TRBJ1-6	.	.	TRBV23-1	TGCGCCAGCAGTCAAGGTCGAGGCAGTTTCCCCTATAATTCACCCCTCCACTTT	CASSQGRGSFPYNSPLHF
TRBJ2-7	.	.	TRBV20-1	TGCAGTGTTGACGGGGGGGACAGGGCGAGCGAGCAGTACTTC	CSVDGGDRASEQYF
TRBJ2-1	.	TRBD2	TRBV7-9	TGTGCCAGCAGCACGACCCCGGGACTAGCGGAAAGTCGTGAGCAGTTCTTC	CASSTTPGLAESREQFF
TRBJ2-1	many	.	TRBV20-1	TGCAGTGCTAGGACCCTCGCGGGGCTCAATGAGCAGTTCTTC	CSARTLAGLNEQFF
TRBJ2-5	.	.	TRBV10-3	TGTGCCATCAGTGAGCACAAAACGGGAGAGACCCAGTACTTC	CAISEHKTGETQYF
TRBJ1-5	.	TRBD1	TRBV12-3/TRBV12-4	TGTGCCAGCAGCCGCTCCGGGACAGGGGACCAGCCCCAGCATTTT	CASSRSGTGDQPQHF
TRBJ1-2	few	TRBD1	TRBV9	TGTGCCAGCACCGCAGGGAGCACAGGGGGCGGAGGGTATGGCTACACCTTC	CASTAGSTGGGGYGYTF
TRBJ1-2	few	.	TRBV12-3/TRBV12-4	TGTGCCAGCAGAGGACCGTCTAACTATGGCTACACCTTC	CASRGPSNYGYTF
TRBJ2-5	.	.	TRBV4-1	TGCGCCAGCAGCCAAATGTTCGGGGGAGAGACCCAGTACTTC	CASSQMFGGETQYF
TRBJ2-2	few	TRBD2	TRBV18	TGTGCCAGCTCAACGGGACTAGCGGGACTGAACACCGGGGAGCTGTTTTTT	CASSTGLAGLNTGELFF
TRBJ2-1	.	TRBD1	TRBV29-1	TGCAGCGTTGAAGATGGGGGACAGGGCAAGGCTAATGAGCAGTTCTTC	CSVEDGGQGKANEQFF